This T cell receptor beta chain was sequenced in a study of early T cells in non-severe SARS-CoV-2 infection. A single record per CDR3 protein comes from TCRdb applying MiXCR to the 5' RACE reads. The repertoire consists of 80,000 to 95,000 distinct CDR3 sequences, with about 15% occurring once and the leading ten covering roughly 6.5%. The CDR3 sequence is 14 residues long. From germline, CDR1 is GTSNPN and CDR2 SVGIG (reference sequence). V lost 4 bases and J 1 base, leaving 8 bases between the germline ends. The rearrangement joins TRBV30 to TRBJ1-6; D is unclear. The source of this sequence is an adult who was a healthcare worker with PCR-confirmed SARS-CoV-2 infection or an uninfected control (not recorded which). The specimen sequenced was whole blood. The CDR3 region is CAWTRGSYNSPLHF. The CDR3 DNA follows: TGTGCCTGGACGCGGGGATCCTATAATTCACCCCTCCACTTT.